These 17 T cell receptor beta chains were sequenced from one sample in a study of monozygotic twins with cystic fibrosis (dated by TCRdb to about 2021). Preparation of the library involved the immunoSEQ multiplex PCR assay. In TCRdb, the immuneACCESS table is reduced to in-frame sequences with V and J assigned. These tables do not hold every clone; where another copy was compared, an unresolved V gene accounts for under half, and the others remain unexplained. The sample table holds tens of thousands of clones, of which roughly 66% were seen once. The leading ten clones occupy roughly 0.72% of the sample. The sequencing input was blood. The receptor source for this set is a girl aged 5 to 17 with cystic fibrosis.

This clone was observed a few times. The chain combines TRBV2 with TRBJ1-5, with no clear D. CDR3 length: 15 residues. Germline CDR1 SNHLY, CDR2 FYNNEI. The germline V and J ends were trimmed by 7 bases and 4 bases, with 17 bases remaining between them. The CDR3 here is CASTPRTDRNQPQHF. In DNA, the CDR3 is TGTGCCAGCACCCCCCGGACTGACCGAAATCAGCCCCAGCATTTT.

J is TRBJ2-1 and V is TRBV2; 8 bases align to TRBD2. The length of the CDR3 is 15 residues. Germline V CDR1 and CDR2: SNHLY, FYNNEI. The trim removed 6 bases at V and 7 bases at J, leaving 11 bases unmatched. CDR3 loop: CASRVAGFIENEQFF. CDR3 sequence (DNA): TGTGCCAGCAGGGTAGCGGGATTCATAGAGAATGAGCAGTTCTTC.

The V gene is TRBV5-1, the J gene TRBJ1-3; unclear D gene. Germline values: CDR1 SGHRS, CDR2 YFSETQ. The CDR3 loop spans 15 amino acids. Trimming left V 0 bases short and J 2 bases short, with 9 bases between. The CDR3, as DNA: TGCGCCAGCAGCTTGGTAGATGACCCTGGAAACACCATATATTTT. Translation gives CASSLVDDPGNTIYF.

The chain recombines TRBV28 with TRBJ1-1; a possible D gene is TRBD1 (5 bases). V lost 7 bases, J lost 1 base, and 16 bases lay in between. The CDR3 has 15 residues. The germline V gene encodes CDR1 MDHEN and CDR2 SYDVKM. DNA for the CDR3: TGTGCCAGCACCAGGTTTGGGACTGGGAACACTGAAGCTTTCTTT. Translated: CASTRFGTGNTEAFF.

The chain combines TRBV30 with TRBJ2-7; 9 bases fit TRBD2. Germline V gives CDR1 GTSNPN, CDR2 SVGIG (reference sequence). V gave up 2 bases and J gave up 3 bases; unmatched junction bases: 5. The CDR3 runs to 14 residues. The CDR3 protein is CAWSRAGGDYEQYF. CDR3 nucleotide sequence: TGTGCCTGGAGTCGGGCGGGAGGGGACTACGAGCAGTACTTC.

The rearrangement uses TRBV7-2 and TRBJ1-2, with TRBD1 matching over 11 bases. Germline CDR1 and CDR2: SGHTA and FQGNSA. Trimming removed 4 bases from V and 8 bases from J; junction bases left unmatched: 9. This CDR3 region has 15 residues. As DNA, the CDR3 is TGTGCCAGCAGCTCGCCGAGGGACAGGGGGAGCGGCTACACCTTC. Protein sequence: CASSSPRDRGSGYTF.

The gene calls are TRBV5-1 and TRBJ2-7, with D unclear. V lost 4 bases and J lost 0, with 14 bases in between. CDR3 length equals 15 residues. Germline V gene lookup returns CDR1 SGHRS and CDR2 YFSETQ. In DNA, the CDR3 is TGCGCCAGCAGCAGGGAAGGGTTAAGCTCCTACGAGCAGTACTTC. Protein sequence: CASSREGLSSYEQYF.

The chain carries TRBV9 and TRBJ2-1; D possibly matches TRBD1 or TRBD2 (5 bases each). CDR1 is SGDLS and CDR2 is YYNGEE in the germline V gene. V lost 0 bases to trimming and J lost 7 bases, with 11 bases between them. This CDR3 region has 14 residues. The CDR3 nucleotides are TGTGCCAGCAGCGTAGCACGAGGGGATAATGAGCAGTTCTTC. Residues: CASSVARGDNEQFF.

This clone was seen more than once but under ten times. This sequence joins TRBV7-9 and TRBJ1-1; D gene unclear. The CDR3 spans 13 residues. CDR1 is SEHNR and CDR2 is FQNEAQ in the germline V gene (reference sequence). V was trimmed by 7 bases and J by 1 base, leaving 10 bases between them. The CDR3 sequence is CASTVDGNTEAFF. CDR3 nucleotides: TGTGCCAGCACCGTAGACGGGAACACTGAAGCTTTCTTT.

DNA of the CDR3: TGTGCCACCAGCGGTACCCTCACTGAAGCTTTCTTT. It translates to CATSGTLTEAFF. The chain is built from TRBV15 and TRBJ1-1; D gene uncertain. CDR3 size: 12 residues. Trimming shortened V by 5 bases and J by 4 bases, and 8 bases separated the two germline ends. Germline V gene sequence: CDR1 LNHNV, CDR2 YYDKDF (reference sequence).

This clone was counted only a few times. The gene calls are TRBV30 and TRBJ1-1, with a possible D match to TRBD1 (5 bases). V dropped 3 bases and J dropped 6 bases, with 14 bases sitting between them. CDR1 is GTSNPN, CDR2 SVGIG, per germline (reference sequence). This CDR3 contains 13 residues. CDR3 in amino acids: CAWRGEGPAEAFF. In DNA form, the CDR3 reads TGTGCCTGGAGGGGCGAGGGGCCGGCTGAAGCTTTCTTT.

V is TRBV10-3 and J is TRBJ2-2, with TRBD1 matching over 8 bases. Germline assignment: CDR1 ENHRY and CDR2 SYGVKD. The CDR3 covers 15 residues. With V trimmed by 6 bases and J by 4 bases, 7 bases remained unmatched. The CDR3 region is CAISTQGGGTGELFF. The CDR3 bases are TGTGCCATCAGCACACAGGGGGGTGGCACCGGGGAGCTGTTTTTT.

The chain carries TRBV4-3 and TRBJ2-5, with 8 bases lining up with TRBD2. The germline V gene has CDR1 LGHNA and CDR2 YSLEER. The CDR3 extends over 15 amino acids. Trimming took 0 bases from V and 3 from J; bases not matched to a gene: 3. The CDR3 loop is CASSQDSLAEETQYF. CDR3 in DNA: TGCGCCAGCAGCCAAGATTCACTAGCGGAAGAGACCCAGTACTTC.

The gene calls are TRBV28 and TRBJ2-1; 11 bases match TRBD2. Germline CDR1 and CDR2: MDHEN and SYDVKM. The junction had 4 bases not matched to a gene; V was cut back by 3 bases and J by 6 bases. The CDR3 contains 15 residues. CDR3 nucleotides: TGTGCCAGCAGTTTGGGGACTAGCGGTTTCAATGAGCAGTTCTTC. As protein: CASSLGTSGFNEQFF.

V is TRBV7-2 and J is TRBJ2-3, with 10 bases that match TRBD2. Germline-derived CDR1 and CDR2 are SGHTA and FQGNSA. V dropped 1 base and J dropped 5; count of bases not matched to a gene: 12. The CDR3 extends over 18 amino acids. The CDR3, as DNA: TGTGCCAGCAGCTTAGGGTCTGAAAGCGGGAGGGCCGAAGATACGCAGTATTTT. Its protein is CASSLGSESGRAEDTQYF.

This clone has only a few counts. The chain couples TRBV4-3 to TRBJ2-5; D remains unclear. V lost 0 bases to trimming and J lost 3 bases, with 5 bases between them. The CDR3 loop spans 13 amino acids. CDR1 and CDR2 (germline): LGHNA, YSLEER. CDR3: CASSQEREETQYF. The CDR3 DNA follows: TGCGCCAGCAGCCAAGAAAGGGAAGAGACCCAGTACTTC.

The CDR3 loop reads CASIAGGTEAFF. In DNA form, the CDR3 reads TGTGCCAGCATCGCCGGTGGCACTGAAGCTTTCTTT. The chain joins TRBV6-5 to TRBJ1-1; the D is unclear. This CDR3 comprises 12 residues. Germline CDR1 reads MNHEY; CDR2 reads SVGAGI. V dropped 7 bases and J dropped 4 bases, with 10 bases sitting between them.